This T cell receptor beta chain appears in the sequencing data of a study of blood T cells in healthy people across ages. A second PCR of roughly 7 to 11 cycles used a sample-barcoded 5' primer and a J-beta primer mix. TCRdb recomputed calls from the 5' RACE reads with MiXCR, one row per CDR3 protein. The data hold some 710,000 distinct CDR3 sequences, with 35% to 60% observed a single time. Sequencing input: blood. This TCR came from a man at least 80 years old in good health.

This chain's CDR3 is CASSLGHGGYNEQFF. CDR3 DNA: TGTGCCAGCAGCTTAGGTCATGGGGGATACAATGAGCAGTTCTTC. The chain couples TRBV7-2 to TRBJ2-1, with D perhaps given as TRBD1 or TRBD2 (5 bases each). Trimming cost V 1 base and J 4 bases, with 11 bases left between them. Germline CDR1 reads SGHTA; CDR2 reads FQGNSA. The CDR3 has 15 residues.